The TCR beta chain under discussion was sequenced for a study of graft-versus-host responses after intestinal transplantation. Study-level background: Anti-thymocyte globulin induction preceded roughly 3 years of tacrolimus and steroid maintenance in all recipients.

Concerning this clone itself: The antigen remains unidentified.

The CDR3 runs 15 residues. Per the germline V gene, CDR1 is KGHSH and CDR2 is LQKENI. V lost 5 bases and J lost 4, with 15 bases in between. Overall study results and limits: Early post-transplant HvG declines showed an association with peak circulating GvH clone levels. The marrow of recipients harbored GvH clones, and ileum or blood showed some of them first.

This table comes from immunoSEQ multiplex PCR, and its TCRdb copy is limited to in-frame clones, with some not included. The sample includes around 71,000 clones, roughly 94% of them seen just once. This chain connects TRBV18 to TRBJ2-1; D is undetermined. The sample in question was unstimulated CD8+ T cells sorted from spleen or lymph node cells, obtained before intestinal transplant. The receptor was isolated from a human donor who received an intestinal transplant. DNA of the CDR3: TGTGCCAGCTCATCCGGTCCACCCACATACAATGAGCAGTTCTTC. It codes for CASSSGPPTYNEQFF. Combining the CDR3 with reference TRBV18 and TRBJ2-1 gives the whole variable domain NAGVMQNPRHLVRRRGQEARLRCSPMKGHSHVYWYRQLPEEGLKFMVYLQKENIIDESGMPKERFSAEFPKEGPSILRIQQVVRGDSAAYFCASSSGPPTYNEQFFGPGTRLTVL.